This T cell receptor (beta chain) was sequenced in a study of post-analysis software for immune sequencing data. Regarding the study as a whole: Multiple sclerosis patients had significantly lower normalized Chao1 diversity than controls. Included in a set of roughly 5 TRBV segments more frequent in patients than controls were TRBV5-6, TRBV5-1 and TRBV20-1.

This clonotype has at least ten counts. Its cognate antigen is unknown. V was shortened by 7 bases and J by 7 bases, with 19 bases between the two germline ends. The CDR3 is made up of 13 amino acids. The germline V gene has CDR1 SQVTM and CDR2 ANQGSEA. The TCR beta cDNA libraries carried unique molecular identifiers. MiXCR was run by TCRdb on the PCR reads, yielding one entry per CDR3 protein. The data hold approximately 730,000 distinct CDR3 sequences, with 25% to 30% observed a single time. This sequence joins TRBV29-1 and TRBJ2-5; maybe TRBD1 (5 bases). Sequencing was carried out using blood. This TCR came from a girl aged 5-17 years with multiple sclerosis. In DNA form, the CDR3 reads TGCAGCGGGTCGAGACAGCCCAAGATGACCCAGTACTTC. This translates into CSGSRQPKMTQYF.